This T cell receptor beta chain is drawn from a study of OX40 agonist ivuxolimab in advanced cancers. Points from the study as a whole: At 0.1 to 3.0 mg/kg, clonal expansion of CD4+ and CD8+ blood T cells had occurred by week 6.

Concerning this clone itself: Its cognate antigen is unknown.

CDR3 length: 15 residues. Germline assignment: CDR1 SGHTA and CDR2 FQGNSA. The V and J ends lost 1 base and 7 bases respectively, with 14 bases between them. Baseline was the first blood sampling point, followed by cycle 4 day 1 and cycle 7 day 1. Here immunoSEQ multiplex PCR was the method, and the copy in TCRdb shows in-frame clones only, minus some. The table lists approximately 69,000 clones, 88% of them singletons. The chain uses TRBV7-2 and TRBJ2-1, with D perhaps matching TRBD2 (5 bases). The sequence was obtained from an adult with an advanced solid tumor such as melanoma, head and neck, liver or kidney cancer. Sequencing used CD4+ or CD8+ T cells sorted from blood, obtained in a trial of the OX40 agonist ivuxolimab. This chain's CDR3 is CASSLGAGPTNEQFF. The CDR3 coding sequence is TGTGCCAGCAGCTTAGGGGCGGGCCCTACAAATGAGCAGTTCTTC.